This is a list of T cell receptor beta chains from one sample in a study of cytomegalovirus exposure and HLA in healthy donors. Sequenced by immunoSEQ multiplex PCR; TCRdb stores in-frame clones only, minus some. The data show approximately 160,000 clones, around 80% seen once. The specimen sequenced was PBMCs. These receptors were obtained from a male donor in good health and CMV-seronegative. CDR3s include the opening cysteine and the closing phenylalanine or tryptophan. A D gene is named only where the DNA matches it firmly. Not every row has a clone size; where given, it reads once, few, many or a size class.

>TRBV29-1|NA|TRBJ1-5|once
CSAAGPGKDQPQHF
TGCAGCGCCGCCGGGCCAGGGAAAGATCAGCCCCAGCATTTT
>TRBV4-1|NA|TRBJ2-3|NA
CASSQDLTRTDTQYF
TGCGCCAGCAGCCAAGATCTGACTCGCACAGATACGCAGTATTTT
>TRBV11-2|NA|TRBJ1-3|NA
CASRGGVFAGRTGNTIYF
TGTGCCAGCAGAGGCGGGGTGTTTGCGGGGAGAACAGGAAACACCATATATTTT
>TRBV29-1|NA|TRBJ2-7|NA
CSAVQGTYEQYF
TGCAGCGCTGTACAGGGAACCTACGAGCAGTACTTC
>TRBV9|NA|TRBJ2-1|NA
CASSPSTDSAIHEQFF
TGTGCCAGCAGCCCTTCGACAGATTCGGCCATCCATGAGCAGTTCTTC
>TRBV11-3|NA|TRBJ2-3|NA
CASSLGERESTDTQYF
TGTGCCAGCAGCTTAGGGGAAAGGGAGAGCACAGATACGCAGTATTTT
>TRBV7-3|NA|TRBJ1-5|NA
CASSPDSNQPQHF
TGTGCCAGCAGCCCAGATAGCAATCAGCCCCAGCATTTT
>TRBV28|NA|TRBJ1-5|NA
CASSSGADQPQHF
TGTGCCAGCAGTTCAGGGGCCGATCAGCCCCAGCATTTT
>TRBV7-2|TRBD2|TRBJ2-2|NA
CASSSQLTSGTGELFF
TGTGCCAGCAGCTCCCAACTAACTAGCGGCACCGGGGAGCTGTTTTTT
>TRBV27|NA|TRBJ1-2|NA
CASSATTDSGYGYTF
TGTGCCAGCAGTGCCACAACAGACAGTGGCTATGGCTACACCTTC
>TRBV9|TRBD2|TRBJ2-3|NA
CASSVTGTSGGTDTQYF
TGTGCCAGCAGCGTTACCGGGACTAGCGGAGGCACAGATACGCAGTATTTT
>TRBV29-1|NA|TRBJ1-2|NA
CSVVEAANYGYTF
TGCAGCGTTGTTGAGGCGGCCAACTATGGCTACACCTTC
>TRBV6-1|NA|TRBJ1-1|few
CASSGWQGVGGTEAFF
TGTGCCAGCAGTGGGTGGCAGGGTGTGGGTGGTACTGAAGCTTTCTTT
>TRBV6-5|TRBD1|TRBJ1-2|once
CASSSDRGGYGYTF
TGTGCCAGCAGCTCGGACAGGGGTGGGTATGGCTACACCTTC
>TRBV19|NA|TRBJ2-7|NA
CASGRGSYEQYF
TGTGCCAGTGGGCGTGGCTCCTACGAGCAGTACTTC
>TRBV4-3|TRBD2|TRBJ2-7|NA
CASSQVLRRSGRIDEQYF
TGCGCCAGCAGCCAAGTACTCCGGCGCAGCGGGAGGATAGACGAGCAGTACTTC
>TRBV23-1|NA|TRBJ2-3|NA
CASSQELVICTDTQYF
TGCGCCAGCAGTCAAGAACTAGTAATATGCACAGATACGCAGTATTTT
>TRBV30|TRBD2|TRBJ2-3|NA
CAWSLAGGTDTQYF
TGTGCCTGGTCACTAGCGGGAGGAACAGATACGCAGTATTTT
>TRBV19|NA|TRBJ1-1|NA
CASSPDRWDTEAFF
TGTGCCAGTAGTCCCGACAGGTGGGACACTGAAGCTTTCTTT
>TRBV7-9|NA|TRBJ1-2|NA
CASSLGPQGGGYTF
TGTGCCAGCAGCTTAGGGCCCCAGGGAGGGGGCTACACCTTC
>TRBV19|TRBD2|TRBJ2-6|few
CASSPWGGDSGANVLTF
TGTGCCAGTTCCCCCTGGGGAGGGGACTCTGGGGCCAACGTCCTGACTTTC
>TRBV4-2|NA|TRBJ1-2|NA
CASSQPGDGYTF
TGTGCCAGCAGCCAACCAGGCGACGGCTACACCTTC
>TRBV5-1|NA|TRBJ2-2|NA
CASSFHRTEYTGELFF
TGCGCCAGCAGCTTCCATCGGACAGAGTACACCGGGGAGCTGTTTTTT
>TRBV7-9|NA|TRBJ2-7|few
CASSFGRITAYEQYF
TGTGCCAGCAGCTTTGGCAGGATAACCGCCTACGAGCAGTACTTC
>TRBV10-3|TRBD1|TRBJ1-1|once
CASGTVNTEAFF
TGTGCCTCCGGGACAGTGAACACTGAAGCTTTCTTT
>TRBV9|NA|TRBJ2-7|NA
CASSVYPDLFYEQYF
TGTGCCAGCAGCGTTTATCCGGACTTATTCTACGAGCAGTACTTC
>TRBV7-3|NA|TRBJ2-7|NA
CASSLGRGYEQYF
TGTGCCAGCAGCTTAGGTCGGGGGTACGAGCAGTACTTC
>TRBV7-9|NA|TRBJ1-1|NA
CASSSAGRQNTEAFF
TGTGCCAGCAGCTCGGCGGGACGGCAGAACACTGAAGCTTTCTTT
>TRBV27|NA|TRBJ2-1|NA
CASSLTRSDYNEQFF
TGTGCCAGCAGCCTAACTAGGAGCGACTACAATGAGCAGTTCTTC
>TRBV19|NA|TRBJ2-7|NA
CASSILTGGEQYF
TGTGCCAGTAGTATTTTAACGGGCGGGGAGCAGTACTTC
>TRBV6-1|TRBD2|TRBJ2-1|NA
CASSEASGGYNEQFF
TGTGCCAGCAGTGAAGCTAGCGGGGGCTACAATGAGCAGTTCTTC
>TRBV18|NA|TRBJ1-1|NA
CASSPGALGNTEAFF
TGTGCCAGCTCACCAGGGGCGTTGGGGAACACTGAAGCTTTCTTT
>TRBV15|NA|TRBJ2-5|few
CATSRVALYQETQYF
TGTGCCACCAGCAGAGTAGCACTGTACCAAGAGACCCAGTACTTC
>TRBV5-1|TRBD1|TRBJ2-2|NA
CASSLQQGTGELFF
TGCGCCAGCAGCTTGCAACAGGGGACCGGGGAGCTGTTTTTT
>TRBV10-3|TRBD2|TRBJ2-5|few
CAINPGGMQETQYF
TGTGCCATCAATCCGGGGGGGATGCAAGAGACCCAGTACTTC
>TRBV5-1|TRBD2|TRBJ2-2|NA
CASSLGRGGNTGELFF
TGCGCCAGCAGCTTAGGACGGGGGGGAAACACCGGGGAGCTGTTTTTT
>TRBV18|NA|TRBJ1-1|NA
CASSLQNTEAFF
TGTGCCAGCTCACTACAGAACACTGAAGCTTTCTTT
>TRBV19|TRBD2|TRBJ2-1|NA
CASRDGRAGYNEQFF
TGTGCCAGTAGGGATGGGAGGGCTGGGTACAATGAGCAGTTCTTC
>TRBV7-9|NA|TRBJ1-5|NA
CASSLGSGGYQPQHF
TGTGCCAGCAGCTTAGGGTCGGGGGGGTATCAGCCCCAGCATTTT
>TRBV6-1|TRBD1|TRBJ1-4|once
CASSDSGTGREKLFF
TGTGCCAGCAGTGATTCCGGGACAGGGCGTGAAAAACTGTTTTTT
>TRBV7-2|TRBD2|TRBJ2-7|once
CASSLGLAGEGEQYF
TGTGCCAGCAGCTTGGGACTAGCGGGAGAGGGCGAGCAGTACTTC
>TRBV28|TRBD1|TRBJ1-5|NA
CASRTGVGQPQHF
TGTGCCAGCAGGACAGGGGTCGGTCAGCCCCAGCATTTT
>TRBV7-9|NA|TRBJ2-1|NA
CASSPNYNEQFF
TGTGCCAGCAGCCCAAATTACAATGAGCAGTTCTTC
>TRBV27|TRBD1|TRBJ2-1|NA
CASSIRGFEQFF
TGTGCCAGCAGTATCAGGGGGTTTGAGCAGTTCTTC
>TRBV5-4|NA|TRBJ2-5|NA
CASSLRQGETQYF
TGTGCCAGCAGCTTACGGCAGGGGGAGACCCAGTACTTC
>TRBV5-1|TRBD2|TRBJ2-3|NA
CASSPISAGGSTDTQYF
TGCGCCAGCAGCCCGATCTCAGCGGGAGGGAGCACAGATACGCAGTATTTT
>TRBV2|NA|TRBJ1-1|few
CASGHRMNTEAFF
TGTGCCAGCGGACACAGGATGAACACTGAAGCTTTCTTT
>TRBV5-4|TRBD2|TRBJ2-5|NA
CASSLPSGGARETQYF
TGTGCCAGCAGCTTGCCCAGCGGGGGGGCCAGGGAGACCCAGTACTTC
>TRBV4-2|NA|TRBJ2-3|NA
CASSQFSGSTDTQYF
TGTGCCAGCAGCCAATTCAGCGGGAGCACAGATACGCAGTATTTT
>TRBV10-3|NA|TRBJ2-7|NA
CAISGGTTGSYEQYF
TGTGCCATCAGCGGCGGGACGACAGGGTCCTACGAGCAGTACTTC
>TRBV4-1|NA|TRBJ1-3|NA
CASSHTENTIYF
TGCGCCAGCAGCCACACAGAAAACACCATATATTTT
>TRBV27|NA|TRBJ2-7|NA
CASSPTSLEQYF
TGTGCCAGTTCCCCCACTAGTCTCGAGCAGTACTTC
>TRBV9|TRBD2|TRBJ2-3|few
CASSPRGAGIRGTDTQYF
TGTGCCAGCAGCCCCCGCGGAGCGGGGATTCGTGGCACAGATACGCAGTATTTT
>TRBV5-6|NA|TRBJ2-7|few
CASSRYRGGVTGYEQYF
TGTGCCAGCAGCCGATACAGGGGGGGAGTAACAGGCTACGAGCAGTACTTC
>TRBV7-6|NA|TRBJ2-5|NA
CASSLGAIQETQYF
TGTGCCAGCAGCTTAGGGGCGATCCAAGAGACCCAGTACTTC
>TRBV7-6|TRBD1|TRBJ2-2|NA
CASSRTGYTGELFF
TGTGCCAGCAGCCGGACAGGTTACACCGGGGAGCTGTTTTTT
>TRBV2|NA|TRBJ1-5|NA
CASREGSLGNQPQHF
TGTGCCAGCAGGGAAGGCAGTCTGGGCAATCAGCCCCAGCATTTT
>TRBV5-1|TRBD1|TRBJ1-6|few
CASSPRTGTNSPLHF
TGCGCCAGCAGCCCGCGGACAGGGACAAATTCACCCCTCCACTTT
>TRBV4-1|NA|TRBJ2-3|few
CASSHPTRTDTQYF
TGCGCCAGCAGCCACCCTACCCGCACAGATACGCAGTATTTT